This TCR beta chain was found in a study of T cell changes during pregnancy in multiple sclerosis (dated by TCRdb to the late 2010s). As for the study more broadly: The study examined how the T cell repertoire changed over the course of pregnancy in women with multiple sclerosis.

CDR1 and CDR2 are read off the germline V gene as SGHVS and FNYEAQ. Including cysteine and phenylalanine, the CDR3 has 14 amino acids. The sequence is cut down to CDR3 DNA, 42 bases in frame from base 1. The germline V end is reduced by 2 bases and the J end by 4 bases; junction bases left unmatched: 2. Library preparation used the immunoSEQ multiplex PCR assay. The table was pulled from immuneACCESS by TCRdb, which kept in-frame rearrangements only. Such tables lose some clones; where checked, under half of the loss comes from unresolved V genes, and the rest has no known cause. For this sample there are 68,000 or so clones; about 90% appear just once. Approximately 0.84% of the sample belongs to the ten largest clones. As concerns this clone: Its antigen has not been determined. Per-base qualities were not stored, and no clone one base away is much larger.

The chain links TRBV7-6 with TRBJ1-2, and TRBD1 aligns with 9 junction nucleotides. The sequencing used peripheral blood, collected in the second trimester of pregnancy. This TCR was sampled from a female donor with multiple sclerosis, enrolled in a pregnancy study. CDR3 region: CASSLRDRAYGYTF. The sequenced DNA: TGTGCCAGCAGCTTACGGGACAGGGCCTATGGCTACACCTTC.